This is a list of T cell receptor beta chains from one sample in a study of PD-1 blockade in mismatch repair-deficient tumors. Clones were sequenced by immunoSEQ multiplex PCR, and TCRdb holds only the in-frame ones, with some missing. This sample has roughly 130,000 clones, with roughly 90% found just once. The material was peripheral blood, obtained roughly 70 weeks after starting pembrolizumab. The receptors originated from an adult with mismatch repair-deficient cancer. Both conserved end residues are part of each CDR3. The D gene is left open where the match is weak. Only part of the rows carry a size: once, few, many, or a class if the clone is expanded.

TRBJ2-7 | TRBV27 | . | . | TGTGCCAGCAGGGGACAAGACTACGAGCAGTACTTC | CASRGQDYEQYF
TRBJ2-7 | TRBV27 | TRBD1 | . | TGTGCCAGCAGCTTCGGGACAGGGATTTACTACGAGCAGTACTTC | CASSFGTGIYYEQYF
TRBJ2-7 | TRBV19 | TRBD2 | few | TGTGCATTTGGGGGGGGCTACGAGCAGTACTTC | CAFGGGYEQYF
TRBJ1-2 | TRBV19 | . | . | TGTGCCAGTAGTATAGGAGATACTAACTATGGCTACACCTTC | CASSIGDTNYGYTF
TRBJ1-2 | TRBV9 | . | . | TGTGCCAGCATCCAGGGCCATGATGGTCTCCGCTATGGCTACACCTTC | CASIQGHDGLRYGYTF
TRBJ1-2 | TRBV4-2 | . | . | TGTGCCAGCAGCTACATAGGGATAACTGGCTATGGCTACACCTTC | CASSYIGITGYGYTF
TRBJ2-3 | TRBV6-1 | TRBD2 | . | TGTGCCAGCAGTGTGCGGACTAGCGGAAACACAGATACGCAGTATTTT | CASSVRTSGNTDTQYF
TRBJ2-5 | TRBV11-2 | TRBD2 | . | TGTGCCAGCAGCTTAGTCGCTAGCGGACAAGAGACCCAGTACTTC | CASSLVASGQETQYF
TRBJ2-7 | TRBV10-3 | TRBD2 | . | TGTGCCATCAGTGAGCTCTGGGTCCGGAGGGATAAGCGGGAGGGTCATTCGGGCGAGCAGTACTTC | CAISELWVRRDKREGHSGEQYF
TRBJ1-2 | TRBV29-1 | TRBD1 | . | TGCAGCACCCAATCGACAGGGGGCTATGGCTACACCTTC | CSTQSTGGYGYTF
TRBJ1-3 | TRBV11-2 | . | . | TGTGCCAGCAGCTTAGATCTTGGGGACTCTGGAAACACCATATATTTT | CASSLDLGDSGNTIYF
TRBJ2-1 | TRBV30 | . | . | TGTGCCTGGAGTGCGACGAACAATGAGCAGTTCTTC | CAWSATNNEQFF
TRBJ2-2 | TRBV4-3 | . | . | TGCGCCAGCAGCCAAGGGGTCACCGGGGAGCTGTTTTTT | CASSQGVTGELFF
TRBJ2-1 | TRBV4-1 | . | . | TGCGCCAGCAGTCAATCCAACAATGAGCAGTTCTTC | CASSQSNNEQFF
TRBJ2-7 | TRBV5-6 | . | . | TGTGCCAGCAGCTTCGGTTTAGGGGGTGAATACGAGCAGTACTTC | CASSFGLGGEYEQYF
TRBJ1-5 | TRBV15 | . | . | TGTGCCACCAGCAGAGGACAGGGCAATCAGCCCCAGCATTTT | CATSRGQGNQPQHF
TRBJ2-7 | TRBV6-5 | TRBD2 | . | TGTGCCAGCAGTTACTCTTTAGGACTAGCGGTCTACGAGCAGTACTTC | CASSYSLGLAVYEQYF
TRBJ1-1 | TRBV7-8 | . | . | TGTGCCAGCAGCTTAGGGCGCGGGGCCACTGAAGCTTTCTTT | CASSLGRGATEAFF
TRBJ2-5 | TRBV28 | TRBD2 | . | TGTGCCAGCAGTTTATGGGTTCAAGCGGGAGGGCCGAGGGAGACCCAGTACTTC | CASSLWVQAGGPRETQYF
TRBJ2-7 | TRBV7-2 | TRBD2 | . | TGTGCCAGCAGCTCCCCGACTAGCGGGAGGTCCTACGAGCAGTACTTC | CASSSPTSGRSYEQYF
TRBJ2-4 | TRBV4-2 | TRBD1 | . | TGTGCCAGCAGCCCCGGGACAGGGGAAAACATTCAGTACTTC | CASSPGTGENIQYF
TRBJ2-7 | TRBV13 | . | . | TGTGCCAGCAGCTTAGTTACAGGGTTAGCCCCCTCCTACGAGCAGTACTTC | CASSLVTGLAPSYEQYF
TRBJ2-1 | TRBV5-1 | . | . | TGCGCCAGCAGCTTGCCGGATGAGGCTGGAAGGCATACCTACAATGAGCAGTTCTTC | CASSLPDEAGRHTYNEQFF
TRBJ2-7 | TRBV11-2 | . | . | TGTGCCAGCAGTGGAGGGACTTCGAGCTCCTACGAGCAGTACTTC | CASSGGTSSSYEQYF
TRBJ2-2 | TRBV9 | TRBD2 | . | TGTGCCAGCAGCTCTAGGACTAGCGGGAACACCGGGGAGCTGTTTTTT | CASSSRTSGNTGELFF
TRBJ2-4 | TRBV30 | . | . | TGTGCCTGGAGTTCGGGTACGCTGTTCATTCAGTACTTC | CAWSSGTLFIQYF
TRBJ2-3 | TRBV7-9 | . | once | TGTGCCAGCAGCTACACACCCGTAGGAGACATCGGATACCTTGATACGCAGTATTTT | CASSYTPVGDIGYLDTQYF
TRBJ2-1 | TRBV7-9 | . | . | TGTGCCAGCAGCTTGATGAACAATGAGCAGTTCTTC | CASSLMNNEQFF
TRBJ2-7 | TRBV7-2 | . | few | TGTGCCAGCAGCTTAGCAGGGGCCTACGAGCAGTACTTC | CASSLAGAYEQYF
TRBJ2-1 | TRBV6-5 | TRBD2 | once | TGTGCCAGCAGTTACGGGCTAGCGGGAGCCGACGAGCAGTTCTTC | CASSYGLAGADEQFF
TRBJ2-7 | TRBV7-9 | TRBD1 | . | TGTGCCAGCAGCTTACCAGGGGGCTCCTACGAGCAGTACTTC | CASSLPGGSYEQYF
TRBJ2-7 | TRBV2 | . | . | TGTGCCACCGGCCGGGACTTCCACGAGCAGTACTTC | CATGRDFHEQYF
TRBJ2-7 | TRBV5-6 | TRBD1 | . | TGTGCCAGCACCGAACAGGGGGACAGTTACGAGCAGTACTTC | CASTEQGDSYEQYF
TRBJ2-6 | TRBV30 | . | . | TGTGCCTGGAGGCACTTCTCTGGGGCCAACGTCCTGACTTTC | CAWRHFSGANVLTF
TRBJ2-7 | TRBV6-1 | . | few | TGTGCCAGCAGTGGGTGGGACGGAAACTACGAGCAGTACTTC | CASSGWDGNYEQYF
TRBJ1-4 | TRBV19 | . | . | TGTGCCAGCGGAAATGAAAAACTGTTTTTT | CASGNEKLFF
TRBJ1-4 | TRBV7-8 | TRBD1 | . | TGTGCCAGCAGCCGGACAGGGTTTAATGAAAAACTGTTTTTT | CASSRTGFNEKLFF
TRBJ2-2 | TRBV6-4 | TRBD2 | . | TGTGCCAGCAGTGACTCCGGCGGGAGTGGCACCGGGGAGCTGTTTTTT | CASSDSGGSGTGELFF
TRBJ2-2 | TRBV10-3 | TRBD1 | . | TGTGCCATCAGAACCGGGACAGGGGTGAAGTACACCGGGGAGCTGTTTTTT | CAIRTGTGVKYTGELFF
TRBJ2-7 | TRBV29-1 | . | . | TGCAGCGCCATCGGGGTGCCCTCCTACGAGCAGTACTTC | CSAIGVPSYEQYF